A single sample is the source of the 15 T cell receptor beta chains below, sequenced in a study of T cell changes during pregnancy in multiple sclerosis. Data came from immunoSEQ multiplex PCR; TCRdb stores just in-frame clones and leaves some out. The sample carries about 38,000 clones, about 90% recorded once. The source was CD8+ T cells from peripheral blood mononuclear cells, collected after pregnancy. The receptors shown here come from a female donor with multiple sclerosis, enrolled in a pregnancy study.

The rearrangement uses TRBV4-1 and TRBJ2-1; the match to TRBD2 covers 13 bases. V was pared by 0 bases and J by 10 bases, with 6 bases of the junction left unmatched. This CDR3 is 16 amino acids long. The germline gives CDR1 MGHRA, CDR2 YSYEKL. CDR3: CASSQDLGLAGEEQFF. The CDR3 nucleotides read TGCGCCAGCAGCCAAGATCTAGGACTAGCGGGAGAAGAGCAGTTCTTC.

The chain links TRBV28 to TRBJ2-5, with 10 bases lining up with TRBD1. The length of the CDR3 is 13 residues. Germline V gene sequence: CDR1 MDHEN, CDR2 SYDVKM. This CDR3 is CAGLDRGSETQYF. CDR3 DNA sequence: TGTGCAGGGTTGGACAGGGGGAGCGAGACCCAGTACTTC.

The chain joins TRBV4-1 to TRBJ2-7, with 8 nucleotides matching TRBD1. The CDR3 spans 15 residues. Germline CDR1 MGHRA, CDR2 YSYEKL. The J segment lost 2 bases and the V segment lost 3 bases, leaving 6 bases of the junction unmatched. The CDR3 here is CASSHRTGIAYEQYF. CDR3 in DNA: TGCGCCAGCAGCCACAGGACAGGGATTGCCTACGAGCAGTACTTC.

This clone was recorded only once. This chain links TRBV9 with TRBJ2-3, with D maybe TRBD2 (6 bases). CDR1 SGDLS and CDR2 YYNGEE come from the germline V gene. Trimming removed 7 bases at V and 2 bases at J, with 11 bases between. This CDR3 is 13 amino acids long. DNA of the CDR3: TGTGCCAGCTCCGGGGGAGACACAGATACGCAGTATTTT. Its translation: CASSGGDTDTQYF.

J is TRBJ2-3 and V is TRBV4-2; D perhaps matches TRBD2 (7 bases). This CDR3 has 16 amino acids. Germline CDR1 is LGHNA and CDR2 is YNFKEQ. Between the trimmed V and J ends, which lost 1 base and 2 bases, there was a span of 13 bases. The CDR3 nucleotides read TGTGCCAGCAGCCAAGGGGAGGGGGGGTCCACAGATACGCAGTATTTT. As protein: CASSQGEGGSTDTQYF.

The chain combines TRBV4-1 with TRBJ1-4; perhaps TRBD1 as D (5 bases). The length of the CDR3 is 16 residues. Trimming stripped 5 bases from V and 3 bases from J, with 16 bases between. Germline assignment: CDR1 MGHRA and CDR2 YSYEKL. The CDR3 loop is CASSWGPESANEKLFF. The CDR3 nucleotides are TGCGCCAGCAGCTGGGGCCCGGAGTCGGCTAATGAAAAACTGTTTTTT.

The gene calls are TRBV9 and TRBJ2-3, with D possibly TRBD2 on 6 matching bases. The germline V and J ends were trimmed by 4 bases and 0 bases, with 12 bases remaining between them. CDR1 and CDR2 from the germline V gene are SGDLS and YYNGEE. The CDR3 is 15 residues long. CDR3 region: CASSKSGPSTDTQYF. The CDR3 region has the DNA TGTGCCAGCAGCAAGAGCGGGCCCAGCACAGATACGCAGTATTTT.

The genes are TRBV6-6 and TRBJ2-1, with 9 nucleotides matching TRBD2. The CDR3 runs 15 residues. CDR1 is MNHNY, CDR2 SVGAGI, per germline (reference sequence). V was clipped by 5 bases and J by 7 bases; unmatched bases: 9. DNA of the CDR3: TGTGCCAGCAGTCCGACTAGCGGAGGGAGAAATGAGCAGTTCTTC. Translated: CASSPTSGGRNEQFF.

The chain recombines TRBV19 with TRBJ2-5; TRBD2 matches at 11 bases. The CDR3 is 16 amino acids. Germline V gene sequence: CDR1 LNHDA, CDR2 SQIVND (reference sequence). The ends lost 3 bases at V and 5 bases at J; junction bases unmatched: 8. The CDR3 reads CASSITSGGSLETQYF. The CDR3 DNA sequence: TGTGCCAGTAGTATTACTAGCGGGGGCTCCCTTGAGACCCAGTACTTC.

This clone was observed a single time. The chain employs TRBV27 and TRBJ2-1, with D possibly TRBD1 on 6 matching bases. V lost 2 bases and J lost 3, with 8 bases in between. The CDR3 covers 14 residues. Germline loops: CDR1 MNHEY, CDR2 SMNVEV (reference sequence). CDR3 DNA: TGTGCCAGCAGTTTAAGGACAGTCTACAATGAGCAGTTCTTC. Protein product: CASSLRTVYNEQFF.

J is TRBJ2-7 and V is TRBV28; D gene ambiguous. Germline assignment: CDR1 MDHEN and CDR2 SYDVKM. The CDR3 is 15 residues long. Trimming shortened V by 5 bases and J by 3 bases, and 17 bases separated the two germline ends. The CDR3 protein is CASSPGWSNHYEQYF. CDR3 nucleotide sequence: TGTGCCAGCAGTCCTGGCTGGAGCAACCACTACGAGCAGTACTTC.

A single count supports this clone. This chain links TRBV6-1 with TRBJ2-1; TRBD2 matches 8 bases. The V segment lost 3 bases and the J segment 3 bases; nucleotides outside the gene matches: 10. The germline V gene encodes CDR1 MNHNS and CDR2 SASEGT. The CDR3 totals 17 residues. The chain's CDR3 is CASSEVMAGGFYNEQFF. CDR3 bases: TGTGCCAGCAGTGAGGTAATGGCGGGAGGCTTCTACAATGAGCAGTTCTTC.

The rearrangement links TRBV9 to TRBJ2-1, with D possibly being TRBD2 (6 bases). Trimming removed 4 bases at V and 0 bases at J, with 20 bases between. The CDR3 length is 18 residues. Germline assignment: CDR1 SGDLS and CDR2 YYNGEE. The CDR3 DNA sequence: TGTGCCAGCAGCCCCCGTCGGAGGGCGGGGAGCTCCTACAATGAGCAGTTCTTC. Its protein is CASSPRRRAGSSYNEQFF.

The J gene is TRBJ2-2, the V gene TRBV15; 9 nucleotides align to TRBD1. This CDR3 spans 15 amino acids. Germline values: CDR1 LNHNV, CDR2 YYDKDF (reference sequence). Germline trimming cut 9 bases from V and 3 bases from J; bases unmatched to any gene: 8. The CDR3 DNA is TGTGCCACTGGGACGGGACAGGGTTACACCGGGGAGCTGTTTTTT. It specifies CATGTGQGYTGELFF.

V is TRBV5-1 and J is TRBJ2-3, with 14 bases aligning to TRBD2. The CDR3 is 17 amino acids. The V segment lost 3 bases and the J segment 4 bases; nucleotides outside the gene matches: 7. In germline, CDR1 is SGHRS, CDR2 YFSETQ. CDR3 amino acids: CASSYGLAGGTADTQYF. The CDR3 DNA reads as TGCGCCAGCAGCTACGGACTAGCGGGAGGTACCGCAGATACGCAGTATTTT.